This TCR beta chain was documented in a study of shared clonotypes between healthy human individuals. Clones were sequenced by immunoSEQ multiplex PCR, and TCRdb holds only the in-frame ones, with some missing. The data contain approximately 2,300,000 clones, about nine tenths of them singletons. The CDR3 extends over 14 amino acids. Germline V gene lookup returns CDR1 MGHDK and CDR2 SYGVNS. V was clipped by 3 bases and J by 9 bases, with 15 bases between them. The rearrangement links TRBV25-1 to TRBJ2-1, with a possible D match to TRBD2 (6 bases). This TCR was recovered from a man aged 18 to 29 in good health. Some clones in this sample may be carry-over from other donors' samples. Input material: naive CD4+ T cells from PBMCs. Subset here: CD45RA+ positively selected. CDR3 amino acids: CASSDPSGLGEQFF. In DNA form, the CDR3 reads TGTGCCAGCAGTGACCCCAGCGGGCTCGGTGAGCAGTTCTTC.